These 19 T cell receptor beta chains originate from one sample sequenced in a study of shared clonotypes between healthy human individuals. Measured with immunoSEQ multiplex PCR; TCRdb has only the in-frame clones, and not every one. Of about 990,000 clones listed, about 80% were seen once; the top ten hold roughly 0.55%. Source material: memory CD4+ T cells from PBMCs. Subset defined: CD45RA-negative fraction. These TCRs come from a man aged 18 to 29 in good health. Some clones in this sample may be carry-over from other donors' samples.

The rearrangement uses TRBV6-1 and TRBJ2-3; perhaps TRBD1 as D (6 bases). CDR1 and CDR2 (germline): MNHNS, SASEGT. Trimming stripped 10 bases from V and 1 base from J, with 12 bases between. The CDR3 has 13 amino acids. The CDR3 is CAIRAGGTDTQYF. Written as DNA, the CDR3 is TGTGCCATACGGGCAGGGGGCACAGATACGCAGTATTTT.

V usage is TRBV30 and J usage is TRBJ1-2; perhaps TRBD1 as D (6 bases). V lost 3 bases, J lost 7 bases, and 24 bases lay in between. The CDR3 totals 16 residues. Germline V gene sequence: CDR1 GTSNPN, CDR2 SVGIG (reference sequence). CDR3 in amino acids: CAWRKGGQGTGGGYTF. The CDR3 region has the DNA TGTGCCTGGAGGAAAGGGGGGCAGGGCACGGGTGGTGGCTACACCTTC.

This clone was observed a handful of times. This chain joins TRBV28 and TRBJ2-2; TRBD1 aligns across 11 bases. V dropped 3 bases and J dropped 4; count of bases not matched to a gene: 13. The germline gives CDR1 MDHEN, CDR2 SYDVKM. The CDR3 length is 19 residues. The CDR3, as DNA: TGTGCCAGCAGTTTTCAGCCGGGACAGGGGGAGGTCGGCACCGGGGAGCTGTTTTTT. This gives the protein CASSFQPGQGEVGTGELFF.

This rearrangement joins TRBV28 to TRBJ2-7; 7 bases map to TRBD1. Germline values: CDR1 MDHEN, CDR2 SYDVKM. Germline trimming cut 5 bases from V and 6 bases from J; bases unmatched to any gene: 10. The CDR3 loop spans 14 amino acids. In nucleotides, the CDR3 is TGTGCCAGCAGTCCCCGTAGGACAGGCGGCGAGCAGTACTTC. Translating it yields CASSPRRTGGEQYF.

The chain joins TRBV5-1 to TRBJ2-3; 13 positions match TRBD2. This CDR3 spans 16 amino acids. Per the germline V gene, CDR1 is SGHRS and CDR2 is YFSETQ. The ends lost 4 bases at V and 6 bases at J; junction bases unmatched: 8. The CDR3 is CASSPGLAGRSDTQYF. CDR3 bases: TGCGCCAGCAGCCCGGGACTAGCGGGAAGGAGCGATACGCAGTATTTT.

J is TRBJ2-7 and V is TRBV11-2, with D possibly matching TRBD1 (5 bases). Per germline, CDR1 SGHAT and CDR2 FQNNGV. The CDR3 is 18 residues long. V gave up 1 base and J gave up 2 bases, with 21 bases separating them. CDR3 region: CASSLVGAGHPPTYEQYF. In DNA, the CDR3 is TGTGCCAGCAGCTTAGTAGGGGCAGGGCATCCCCCCACCTACGAGCAGTACTTC.

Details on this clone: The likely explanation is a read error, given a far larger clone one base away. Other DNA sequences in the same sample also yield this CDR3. The CDR3, as DNA: TGTGCCTGGGGGGGGTTGGGATTAAATGAAAAACTGTTTTTT. Its protein product is CAWGGLGLNEKLFF. V gene TRBV30 combines with J gene TRBJ1-4; D possibly corresponds to TRBD1 (5 bases). Germline V CDR1 and CDR2: GTSNPN, SVGIG (reference sequence). The V and J ends lost 5 bases and 5 bases respectively, with 15 bases between them. This CDR3 has 14 residues.

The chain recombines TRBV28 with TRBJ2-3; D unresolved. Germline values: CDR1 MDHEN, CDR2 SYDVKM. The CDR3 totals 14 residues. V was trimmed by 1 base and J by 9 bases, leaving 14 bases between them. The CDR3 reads CASSLSASPATQYF. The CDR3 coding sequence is TGTGCCAGCAGTTTATCGGCTAGTCCCGCGACGCAGTATTTT.

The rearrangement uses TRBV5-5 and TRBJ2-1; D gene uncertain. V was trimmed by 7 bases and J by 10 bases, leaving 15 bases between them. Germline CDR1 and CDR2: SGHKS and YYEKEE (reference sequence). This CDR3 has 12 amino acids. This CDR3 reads CASSLGRLEQFF. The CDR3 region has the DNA TGTGCCAGCTCCCTCGGCAGGCTAGAGCAGTTCTTC.

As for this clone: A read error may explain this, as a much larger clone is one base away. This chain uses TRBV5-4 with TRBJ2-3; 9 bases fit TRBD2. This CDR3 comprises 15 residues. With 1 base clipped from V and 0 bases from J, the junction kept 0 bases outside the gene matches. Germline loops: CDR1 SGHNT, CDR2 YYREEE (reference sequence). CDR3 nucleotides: TGTGCCAGCAGCTTGACTAGCGGGAGCACAGATACGCAGTATTTT. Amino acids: CASSLTSGSTDTQYF.

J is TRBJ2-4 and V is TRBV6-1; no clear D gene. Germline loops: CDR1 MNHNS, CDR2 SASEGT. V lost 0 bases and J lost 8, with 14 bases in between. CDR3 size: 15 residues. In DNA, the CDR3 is TGTGCCAGCAGTGAAGCCGGCCCGGACGTTGACATTCAGTACTTC. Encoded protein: CASSEAGPDVDIQYF.

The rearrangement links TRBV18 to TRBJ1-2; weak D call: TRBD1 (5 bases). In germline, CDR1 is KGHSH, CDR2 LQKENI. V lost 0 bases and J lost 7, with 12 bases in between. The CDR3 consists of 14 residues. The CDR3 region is CASSPPSGGGGYTF. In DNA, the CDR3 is TGTGCCAGCTCACCACCCTCGGGGGGAGGTGGCTACACCTTC.

CDR3 nucleotides: TGTGCCACCAGCATCCGACAGGGGCCATGGGGCTACACCTTC. Its translation is CATSIRQGPWGYTF. The genes are TRBV15 and TRBJ1-2; 8 bases line up with TRBD1. The CDR3 totals 14 residues. Unmatched junction bases numbered 9, after V lost 4 bases and J lost 8 bases. Germline V lookup: CDR1 LNHNV, CDR2 YYDKDF (reference sequence). Full variable domain (outside the CDR3, taken from reference TRBV15 and TRBJ1-2): DAMVIQNPRYQVTQFGKPVTLSCSQTLNHNVMYWYQQKSSQAPKLLFHYYDKDFNNEADTPDNFQSRRPNTSFCFLDIRSPGLGDTAMYLCATSIRQGPWGYTFGSGTRLTVV.

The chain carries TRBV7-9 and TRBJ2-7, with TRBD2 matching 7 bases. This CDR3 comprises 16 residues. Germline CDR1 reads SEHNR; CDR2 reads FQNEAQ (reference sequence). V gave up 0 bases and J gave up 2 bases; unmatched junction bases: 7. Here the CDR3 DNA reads TGTGCCAGCAGCTTAGCGCTGGCTAGCGGTGCCTACGAGCAGTACTTC. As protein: CASSLALASGAYEQYF.

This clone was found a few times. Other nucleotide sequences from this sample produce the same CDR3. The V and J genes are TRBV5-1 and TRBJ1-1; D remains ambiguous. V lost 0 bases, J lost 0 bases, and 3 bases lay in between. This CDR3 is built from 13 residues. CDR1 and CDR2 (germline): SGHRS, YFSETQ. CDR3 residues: CASSLGLNTEAFF. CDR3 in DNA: TGCGCCAGCAGCTTGGGACTGAACACTGAAGCTTTCTTT.

The CDR3 sequence: CASSLTRGEQFF. Here the CDR3 DNA reads TGTGCCAGCAGTTTAACAAGGGGGGAGCAGTTCTTC. This chain links TRBV28 with TRBJ2-1; possibly TRBD1 for D (6 bases). Germline values: CDR1 MDHEN, CDR2 SYDVKM. The V gene lost 2 bases and the J gene lost 10 bases, with 9 bases spanning the gap. The CDR3 spans 12 residues.

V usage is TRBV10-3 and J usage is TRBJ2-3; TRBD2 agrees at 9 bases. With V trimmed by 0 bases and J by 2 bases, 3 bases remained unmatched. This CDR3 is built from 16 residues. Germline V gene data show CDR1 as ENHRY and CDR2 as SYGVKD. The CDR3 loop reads CAISESSGRSTDTQYF. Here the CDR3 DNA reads TGTGCCATCAGTGAGTCAAGCGGGAGGTCCACAGATACGCAGTATTTT.

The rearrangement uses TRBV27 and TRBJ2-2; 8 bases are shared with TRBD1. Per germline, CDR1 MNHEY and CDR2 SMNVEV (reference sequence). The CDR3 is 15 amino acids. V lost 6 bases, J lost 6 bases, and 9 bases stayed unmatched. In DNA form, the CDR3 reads TGTGCCAGCAGCGACCGACAGGGGTACGCCGGGGAGCTGTTTTTT. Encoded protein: CASSDRQGYAGELFF.

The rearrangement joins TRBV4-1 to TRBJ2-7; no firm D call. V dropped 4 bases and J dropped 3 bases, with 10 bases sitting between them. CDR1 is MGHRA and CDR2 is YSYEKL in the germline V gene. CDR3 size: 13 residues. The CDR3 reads CASSRQVFYEQYF. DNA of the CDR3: TGCGCCAGCAGCCGGCAGGTTTTCTACGAGCAGTACTTC.